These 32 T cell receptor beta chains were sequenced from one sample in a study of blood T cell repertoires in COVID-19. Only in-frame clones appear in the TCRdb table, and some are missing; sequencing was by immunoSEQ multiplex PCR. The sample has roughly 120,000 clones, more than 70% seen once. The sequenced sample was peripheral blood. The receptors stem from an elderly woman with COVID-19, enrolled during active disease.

CDR3: CASSFGQGLNEKLFF. The DNA of the CDR3 is TGCGCCAGCAGCTTCGGACAGGGCCTTAATGAAAAACTGTTTTTT. The chain joins TRBV5-1 to TRBJ1-4; 8 bases are a match to TRBD1. Germline V lookup: CDR1 SGHRS, CDR2 YFSETQ. The J segment lost 4 bases and the V segment lost 2 bases, leaving 4 bases of the junction unmatched. The CDR3 is made up of 15 amino acids.

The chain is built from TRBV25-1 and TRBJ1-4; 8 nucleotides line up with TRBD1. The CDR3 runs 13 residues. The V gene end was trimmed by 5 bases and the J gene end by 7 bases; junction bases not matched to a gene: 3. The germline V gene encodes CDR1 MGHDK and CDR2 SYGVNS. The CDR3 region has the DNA TGTGCCAGCAGTCAGGGGGCATTTGAAAAACTGTTTTTT. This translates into CASSQGAFEKLFF.

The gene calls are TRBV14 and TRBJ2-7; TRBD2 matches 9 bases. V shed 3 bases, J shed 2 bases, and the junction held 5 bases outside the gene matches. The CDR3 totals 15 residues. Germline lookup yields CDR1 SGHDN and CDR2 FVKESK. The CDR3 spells CASSHTSGYTYEQYF. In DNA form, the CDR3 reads TGTGCCAGCAGCCACACTAGCGGGTACACCTACGAGCAGTACTTC.

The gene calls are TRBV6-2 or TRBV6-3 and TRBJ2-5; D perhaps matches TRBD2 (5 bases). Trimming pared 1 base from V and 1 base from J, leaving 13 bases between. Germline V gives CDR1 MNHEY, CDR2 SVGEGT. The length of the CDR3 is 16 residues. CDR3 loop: CASSYYPGLTQETQYF. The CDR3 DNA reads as TGTGCCAGCAGTTACTACCCCGGACTTACCCAAGAGACCCAGTACTTC.

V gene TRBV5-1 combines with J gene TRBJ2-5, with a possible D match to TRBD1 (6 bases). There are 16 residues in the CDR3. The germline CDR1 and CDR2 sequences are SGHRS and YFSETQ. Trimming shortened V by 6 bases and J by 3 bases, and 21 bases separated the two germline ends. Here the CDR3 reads CASKGVEIGSEETQYF. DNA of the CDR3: TGCGCCAGCAAGGGGGTAGAGATTGGCTCTGAAGAGACCCAGTACTTC.

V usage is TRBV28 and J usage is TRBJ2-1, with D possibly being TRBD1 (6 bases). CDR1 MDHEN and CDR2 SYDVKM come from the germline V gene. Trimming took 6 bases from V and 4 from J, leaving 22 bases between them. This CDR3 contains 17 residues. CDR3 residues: CASSPNSGTRLYNEQFF. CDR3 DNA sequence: TGTGCCAGCAGCCCCAACTCCGGGACAAGACTTTACAATGAGCAGTTCTTC. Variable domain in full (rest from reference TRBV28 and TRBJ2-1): DVKVTQSSRYLVKRTGEKVFLECVQDMDHENMFWYRQDPGLGLRLIYFSYDVKMKEKGDIPEGYSVSREKKERFSLILESASTNQTSMYLCASSPNSGTRLYNEQFFGPGTRLTVL.

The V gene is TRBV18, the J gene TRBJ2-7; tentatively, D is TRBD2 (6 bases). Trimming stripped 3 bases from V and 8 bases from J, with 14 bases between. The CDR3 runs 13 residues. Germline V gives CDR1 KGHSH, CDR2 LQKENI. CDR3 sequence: CASSPRRDGKQYF. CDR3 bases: TGTGCCAGCTCACCGAGGAGGGACGGGAAGCAGTACTTC.

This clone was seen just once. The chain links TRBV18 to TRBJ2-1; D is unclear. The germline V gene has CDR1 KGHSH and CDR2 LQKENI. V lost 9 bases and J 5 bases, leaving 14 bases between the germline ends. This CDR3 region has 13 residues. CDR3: CASSDGVNNEQFF. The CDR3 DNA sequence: TGTGCCAGTTCAGATGGAGTGAACAATGAGCAGTTCTTC.

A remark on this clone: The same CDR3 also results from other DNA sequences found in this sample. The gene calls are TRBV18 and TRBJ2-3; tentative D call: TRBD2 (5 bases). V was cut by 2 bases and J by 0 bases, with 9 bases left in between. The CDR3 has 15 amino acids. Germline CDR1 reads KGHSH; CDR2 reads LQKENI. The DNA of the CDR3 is TGTGCCAGCTCACCAGAGGGTCTTAGCACAGATACGCAGTATTTT. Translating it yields CASSPEGLSTDTQYF. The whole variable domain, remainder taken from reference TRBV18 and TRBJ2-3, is NAGVMQNPRHLVRRRGQEARLRCSPMKGHSHVYWYRQLPEEGLKFMVYLQKENIIDESGMPKERFSAEFPKEGPSILRIQQVVRGDSAAYFCASSPEGLSTDTQYFGPGTRLTVL.

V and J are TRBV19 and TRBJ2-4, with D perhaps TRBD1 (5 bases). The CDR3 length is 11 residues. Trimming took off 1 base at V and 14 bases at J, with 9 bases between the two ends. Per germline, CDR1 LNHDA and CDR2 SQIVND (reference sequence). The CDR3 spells CASSIGETEYF. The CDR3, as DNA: TGTGCCAGTAGTATAGGAGAGACAGAGTACTTC.

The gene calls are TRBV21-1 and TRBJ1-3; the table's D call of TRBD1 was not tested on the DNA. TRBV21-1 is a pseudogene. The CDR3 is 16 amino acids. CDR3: CASSKRGQGIGNTIYF. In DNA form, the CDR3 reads TGTGCCAGCAGCAAAAGGGGACAGGGGATTGGAAACACCATATATTTT.

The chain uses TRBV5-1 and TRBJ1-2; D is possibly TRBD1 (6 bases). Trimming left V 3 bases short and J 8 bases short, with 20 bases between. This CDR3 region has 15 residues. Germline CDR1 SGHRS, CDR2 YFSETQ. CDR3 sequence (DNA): TGCGCCAGCAGCTCCTCCCCCGACAGGTCCTCGGGCTACACCTTC. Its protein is CASSSSPDRSSGYTF.

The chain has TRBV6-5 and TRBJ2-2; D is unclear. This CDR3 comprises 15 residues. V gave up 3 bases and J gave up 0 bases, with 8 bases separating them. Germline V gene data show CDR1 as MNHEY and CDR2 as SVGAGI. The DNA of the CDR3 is TGTGCCAGCAGTTATGCGTTCTCGAACACCGGGGAGCTGTTTTTT. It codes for CASSYAFSNTGELFF.

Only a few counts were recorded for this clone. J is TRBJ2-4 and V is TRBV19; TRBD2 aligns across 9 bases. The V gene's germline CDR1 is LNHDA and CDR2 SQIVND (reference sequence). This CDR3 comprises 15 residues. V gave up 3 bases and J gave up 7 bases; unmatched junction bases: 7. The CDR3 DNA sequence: TGTGCCAGTAGTATTAGTCACCTAGCGGGGAACATTCAGTACTTC. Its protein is CASSISHLAGNIQYF. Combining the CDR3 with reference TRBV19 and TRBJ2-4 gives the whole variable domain DGGITQSPKYLFRKEGQNVTLSCEQNLNHDAMYWYRQDPGQGLRLIYYSQIVNDFQKGDIAEGYSVSREKKESFPLTVTSAQKNPTAFYLCASSISHLAGNIQYFGAGTRLSVL.

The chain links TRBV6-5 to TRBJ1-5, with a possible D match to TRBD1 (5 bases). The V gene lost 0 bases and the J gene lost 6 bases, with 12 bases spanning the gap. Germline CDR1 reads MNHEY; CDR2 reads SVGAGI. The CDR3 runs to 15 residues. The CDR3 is CASSYSQGAGQPQHF. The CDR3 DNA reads TGTGCCAGCAGTTACTCGCAGGGCGCAGGTCAGCCCCAGCATTTT.

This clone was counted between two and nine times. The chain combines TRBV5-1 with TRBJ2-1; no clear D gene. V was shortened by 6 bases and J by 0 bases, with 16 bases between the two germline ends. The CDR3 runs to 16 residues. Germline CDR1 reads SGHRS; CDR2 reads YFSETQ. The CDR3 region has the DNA TGCGCCAGCACCTCCACTGAGGTAAGCTCCTACAATGAGCAGTTCTTC. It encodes CASTSTEVSSYNEQFF.

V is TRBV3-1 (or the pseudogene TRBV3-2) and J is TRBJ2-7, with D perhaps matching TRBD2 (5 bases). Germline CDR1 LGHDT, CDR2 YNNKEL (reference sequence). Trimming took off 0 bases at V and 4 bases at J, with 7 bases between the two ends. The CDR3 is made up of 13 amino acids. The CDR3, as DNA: TGTGCCAGCAGCCAAGAGACTACTTACGAGCAGTACTTC. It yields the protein CASSQETTYEQYF.

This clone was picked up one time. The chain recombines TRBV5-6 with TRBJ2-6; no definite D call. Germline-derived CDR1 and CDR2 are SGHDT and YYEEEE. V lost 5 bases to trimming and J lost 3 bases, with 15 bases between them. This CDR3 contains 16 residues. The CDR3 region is CASSRQAVIGANVLTF. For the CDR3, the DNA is TGTGCCAGCAGTCGGCAGGCCGTTATTGGGGCCAACGTCCTGACTTTC. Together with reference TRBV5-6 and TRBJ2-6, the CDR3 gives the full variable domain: DAGVTQSPTHLIKTRGQQVTLRCSPKSGHDTVSWYQQALGQGPQFIFQYYEEEERQRGNFPDRFSGHQFPNYSSELNVNALLLGDSALYLCASSRQAVIGANVLTFGAGSRLTVL.

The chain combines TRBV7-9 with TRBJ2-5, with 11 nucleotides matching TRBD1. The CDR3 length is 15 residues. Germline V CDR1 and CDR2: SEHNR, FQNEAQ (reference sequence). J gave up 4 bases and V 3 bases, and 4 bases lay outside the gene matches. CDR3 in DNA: TGTGCCAGCAGCTTCGGGACAGGGGGATCAGAGACCCAGTACTTC. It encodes CASSFGTGGSETQYF.

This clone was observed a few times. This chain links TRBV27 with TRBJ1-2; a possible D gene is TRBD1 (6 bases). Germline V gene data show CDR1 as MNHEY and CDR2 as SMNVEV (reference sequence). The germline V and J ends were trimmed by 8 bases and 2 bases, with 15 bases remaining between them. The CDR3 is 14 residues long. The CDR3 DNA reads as TGTGCCAGCGACCTGGACAGCATAAACTATGGCTACACCTTC. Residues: CASDLDSINYGYTF.

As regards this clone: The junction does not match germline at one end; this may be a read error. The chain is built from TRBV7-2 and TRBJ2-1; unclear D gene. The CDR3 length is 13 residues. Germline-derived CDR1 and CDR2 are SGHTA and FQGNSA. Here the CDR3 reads CASSLAGELGWLF. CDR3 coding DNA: TGTGCCAGCAGCTTAGCAGGAGAGCTGGGTTGGCTCTTC.

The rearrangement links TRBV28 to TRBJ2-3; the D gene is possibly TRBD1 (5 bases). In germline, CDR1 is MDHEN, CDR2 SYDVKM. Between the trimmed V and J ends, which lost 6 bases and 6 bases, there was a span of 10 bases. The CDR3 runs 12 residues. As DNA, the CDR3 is TGTGCCAGCAGAGGACATGGGGATACGCAGTATTTT. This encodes CASRGHGDTQYF.

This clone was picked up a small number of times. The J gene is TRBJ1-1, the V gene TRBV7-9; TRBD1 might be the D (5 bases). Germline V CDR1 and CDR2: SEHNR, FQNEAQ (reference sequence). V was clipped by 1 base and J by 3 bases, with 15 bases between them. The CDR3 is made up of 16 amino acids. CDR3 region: CASSLGRGVRHTEAFF. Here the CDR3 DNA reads TGTGCCAGCAGCTTAGGTCGGGGGGTAAGGCACACTGAAGCTTTCTTT.

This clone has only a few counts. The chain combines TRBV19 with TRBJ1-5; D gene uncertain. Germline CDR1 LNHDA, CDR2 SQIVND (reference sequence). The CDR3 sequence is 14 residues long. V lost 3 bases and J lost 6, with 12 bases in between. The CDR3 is CASSITVLGQPQHF. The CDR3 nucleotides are TGTGCCAGTAGTATTACAGTTTTAGGTCAGCCCCAGCATTTT.

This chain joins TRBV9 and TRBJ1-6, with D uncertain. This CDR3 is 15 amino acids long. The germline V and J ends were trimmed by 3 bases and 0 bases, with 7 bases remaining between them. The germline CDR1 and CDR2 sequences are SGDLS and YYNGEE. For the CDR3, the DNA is TGTGCCAGCAGCGCATCTAGCTCCTATAATTCACCCCTCCACTTT. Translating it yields CASSASSSYNSPLHF. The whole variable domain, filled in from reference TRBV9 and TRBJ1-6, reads DSGVTQTPKHLITATGQRVTLRCSPRSGDLSVYWYQQSLDQGLQFLIQYYNGEERAKGNILERFSAQQFPDLHSELNLSSLELGDSALYFCASSASSSYNSPLHFGNGTRLTVT.

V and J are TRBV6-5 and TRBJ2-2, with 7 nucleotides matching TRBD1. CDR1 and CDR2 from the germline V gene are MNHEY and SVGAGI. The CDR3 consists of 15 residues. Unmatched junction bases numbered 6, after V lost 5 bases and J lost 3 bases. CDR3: CASSRTGPYTGELFF. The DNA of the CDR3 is TGTGCCAGCAGTAGGACAGGACCTTACACCGGGGAGCTGTTTTTT.

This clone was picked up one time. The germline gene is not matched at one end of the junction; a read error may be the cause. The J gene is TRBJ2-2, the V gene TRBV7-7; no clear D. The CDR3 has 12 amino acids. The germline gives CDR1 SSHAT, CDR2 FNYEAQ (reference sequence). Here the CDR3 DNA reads TGTGCTAGCAGCTCAACTCCCGGGGAGCTGTTTTTT. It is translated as CASSSTPGELFF. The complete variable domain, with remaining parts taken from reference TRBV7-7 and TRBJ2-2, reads GAGVSQSPRYKVTKRGQDVTLRCDPISSHATLYWYQQALGQGPEFLTYFNYEAQPDKSGLPSDRFSAERPEGSISTLTIQRTEQRDSAMYRCASSSTPGELFFGEGSRLTVL.

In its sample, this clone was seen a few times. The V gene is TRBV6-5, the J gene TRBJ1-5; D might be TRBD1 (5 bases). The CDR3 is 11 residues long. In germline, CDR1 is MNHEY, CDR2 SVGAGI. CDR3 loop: CGLGTGQPQHF. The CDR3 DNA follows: TGTGGTCTAGGGACTGGTCAGCCCCAGCATTTT.

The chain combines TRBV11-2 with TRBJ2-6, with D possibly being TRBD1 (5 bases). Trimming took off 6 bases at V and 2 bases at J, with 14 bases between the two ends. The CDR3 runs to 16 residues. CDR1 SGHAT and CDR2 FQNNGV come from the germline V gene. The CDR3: CASSHPGSAGANVLTF. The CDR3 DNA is TGTGCCAGCAGTCACCCAGGGTCGGCTGGGGCCAACGTCCTGACTTTC.

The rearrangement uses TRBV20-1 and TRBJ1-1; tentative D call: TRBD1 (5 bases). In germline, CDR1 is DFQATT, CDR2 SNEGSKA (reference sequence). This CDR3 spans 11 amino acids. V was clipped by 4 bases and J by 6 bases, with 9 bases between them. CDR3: CSATRDAEAFF. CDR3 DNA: TGCAGTGCTACGCGGGACGCTGAAGCTTTCTTT.

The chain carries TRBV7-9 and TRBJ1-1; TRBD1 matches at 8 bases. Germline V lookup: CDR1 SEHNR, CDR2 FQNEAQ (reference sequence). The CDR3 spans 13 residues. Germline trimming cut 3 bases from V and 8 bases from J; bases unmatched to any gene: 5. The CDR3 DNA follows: TGTGCCAGCAGCTTCCGAACAGGGGGAGAAGCTTTCTTT. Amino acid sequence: CASSFRTGGEAFF.

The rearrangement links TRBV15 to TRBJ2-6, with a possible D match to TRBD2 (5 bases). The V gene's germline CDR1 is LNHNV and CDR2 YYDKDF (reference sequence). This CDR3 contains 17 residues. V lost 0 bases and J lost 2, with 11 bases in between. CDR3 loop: CATSRDKSGTGANVLTF. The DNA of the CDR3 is TGTGCCACCAGCAGAGATAAGTCGGGGACTGGGGCCAACGTCCTGACTTTC.